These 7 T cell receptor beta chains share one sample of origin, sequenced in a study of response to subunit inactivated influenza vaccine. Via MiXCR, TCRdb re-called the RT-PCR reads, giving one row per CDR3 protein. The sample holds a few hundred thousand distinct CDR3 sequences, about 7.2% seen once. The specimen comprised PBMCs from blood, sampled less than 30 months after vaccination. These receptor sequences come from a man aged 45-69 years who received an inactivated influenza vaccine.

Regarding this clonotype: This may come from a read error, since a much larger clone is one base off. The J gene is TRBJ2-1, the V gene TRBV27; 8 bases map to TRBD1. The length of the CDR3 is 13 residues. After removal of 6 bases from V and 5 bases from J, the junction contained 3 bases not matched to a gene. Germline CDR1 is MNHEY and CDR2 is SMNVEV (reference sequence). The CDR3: CASSRDRNNEQFF. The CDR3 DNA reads TGTGCCAGCAGCCGGGACAGGAACAATGAGCAGTTCTTC.

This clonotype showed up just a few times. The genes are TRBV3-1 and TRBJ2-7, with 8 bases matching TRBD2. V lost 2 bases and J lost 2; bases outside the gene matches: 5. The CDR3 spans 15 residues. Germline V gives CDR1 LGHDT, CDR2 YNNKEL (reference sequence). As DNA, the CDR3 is TGTGCCAGCAGCCAATTACTAGCGGAACCCTACGAGCAGTACTTC. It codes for CASSQLLAEPYEQYF.

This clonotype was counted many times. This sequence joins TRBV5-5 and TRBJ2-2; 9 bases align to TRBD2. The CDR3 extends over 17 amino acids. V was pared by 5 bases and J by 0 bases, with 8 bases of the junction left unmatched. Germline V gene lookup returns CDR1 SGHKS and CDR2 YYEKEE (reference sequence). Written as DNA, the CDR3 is TGTGCCAGCAGTACAGCTCCTAGCGGGACGAACACCGGGGAGCTGTTTTTT. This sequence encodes CASSTAPSGTNTGELFF. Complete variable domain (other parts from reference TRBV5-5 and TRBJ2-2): DAGVTQSPTHLIKTRGQQVTLRCSPISGHKSVSWYQQVLGQGPQFIFQYYEKEERGRGNFPDRFSARQFPNYSSELNVNALLLGDSALYLCASSTAPSGTNTGELFFGEGSRLTVL.

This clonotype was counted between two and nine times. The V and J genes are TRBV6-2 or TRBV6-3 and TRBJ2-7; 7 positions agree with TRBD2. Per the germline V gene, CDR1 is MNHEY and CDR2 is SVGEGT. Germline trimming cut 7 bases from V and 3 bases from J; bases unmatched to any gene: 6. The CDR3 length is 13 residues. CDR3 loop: CASNRDYLYEQYF. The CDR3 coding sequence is TGTGCCAGCAACCGGGACTATCTCTACGAGCAGTACTTC.

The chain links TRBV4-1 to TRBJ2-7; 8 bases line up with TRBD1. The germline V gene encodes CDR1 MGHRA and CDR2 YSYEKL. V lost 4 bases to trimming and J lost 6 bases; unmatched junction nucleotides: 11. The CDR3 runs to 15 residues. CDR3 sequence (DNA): TGCGCCAGCAGCCTCCTCGACAGGGGCGGTGGCGAGCAGTACTTC. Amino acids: CASSLLDRGGGEQYF.

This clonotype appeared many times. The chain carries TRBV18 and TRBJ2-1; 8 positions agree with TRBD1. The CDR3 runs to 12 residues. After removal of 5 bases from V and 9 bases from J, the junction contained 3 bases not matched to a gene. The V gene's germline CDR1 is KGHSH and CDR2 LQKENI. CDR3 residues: CASSSTGVEQFF. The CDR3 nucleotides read TGTGCCAGCTCATCGACAGGGGTTGAGCAGTTCTTC. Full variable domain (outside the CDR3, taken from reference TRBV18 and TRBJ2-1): NAGVMQNPRHLVRRRGQEARLRCSPMKGHSHVYWYRQLPEEGLKFMVYLQKENIIDESGMPKERFSAEFPKEGPSILRIQQVVRGDSAAYFCASSSTGVEQFFGPGTRLTVL.

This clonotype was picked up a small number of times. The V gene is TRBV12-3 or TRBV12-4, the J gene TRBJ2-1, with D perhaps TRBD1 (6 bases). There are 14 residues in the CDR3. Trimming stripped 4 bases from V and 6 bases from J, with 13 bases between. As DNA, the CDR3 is TGTGCCAGCAGTTCCTTGGGCAGGGGCAATGAGCAGTTCTTC. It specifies CASSSLGRGNEQFF.